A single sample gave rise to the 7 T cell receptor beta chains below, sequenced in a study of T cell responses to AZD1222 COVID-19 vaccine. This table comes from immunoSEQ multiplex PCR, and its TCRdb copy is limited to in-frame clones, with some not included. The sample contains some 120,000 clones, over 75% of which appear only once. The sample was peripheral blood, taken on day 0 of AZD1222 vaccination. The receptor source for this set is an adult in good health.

In DNA form, the CDR3 reads TGTGCCAGCAGCTTCTTTAGGGACAGGCTGTATGGCTACACCTTC. Protein sequence: CASSFFRDRLYGYTF. This rearrangement joins TRBV11-2 to TRBJ1-2; 8 bases line up with TRBD1. This CDR3 region has 15 residues. The V and J ends lost 3 bases and 5 bases, in that order; junction bases with no gene match: 8. Germline CDR1 SGHAT, CDR2 FQNNGV.

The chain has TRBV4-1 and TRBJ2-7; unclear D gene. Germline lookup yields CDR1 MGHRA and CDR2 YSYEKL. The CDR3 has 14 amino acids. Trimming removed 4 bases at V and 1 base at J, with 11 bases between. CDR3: CASSPVRDSYEQYF. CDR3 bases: TGCGCCAGCAGCCCTGTAAGGGATTCCTACGAGCAGTACTTC.

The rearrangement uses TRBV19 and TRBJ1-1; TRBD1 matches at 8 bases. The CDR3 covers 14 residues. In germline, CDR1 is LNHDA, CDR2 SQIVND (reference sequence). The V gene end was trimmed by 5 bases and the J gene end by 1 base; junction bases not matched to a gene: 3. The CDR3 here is CASSSGGGNTEAFF. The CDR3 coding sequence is TGTGCCAGTAGTTCAGGGGGCGGGAACACTGAAGCTTTCTTT.

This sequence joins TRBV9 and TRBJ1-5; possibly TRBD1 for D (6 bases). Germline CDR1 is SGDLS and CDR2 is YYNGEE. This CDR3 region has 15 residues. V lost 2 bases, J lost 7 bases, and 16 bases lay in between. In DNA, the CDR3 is TGTGCCAGCAGCGTGGGAAGTGAGGGGGGACAGCCCCAGCATTTT. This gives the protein CASSVGSEGGQPQHF.

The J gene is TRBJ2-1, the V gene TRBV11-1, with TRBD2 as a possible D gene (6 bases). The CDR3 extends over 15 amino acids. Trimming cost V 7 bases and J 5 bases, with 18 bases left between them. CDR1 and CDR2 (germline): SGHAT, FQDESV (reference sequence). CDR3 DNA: TGTGCCAGCACCTTCGGGGGTCCCGGGGACAATGAGCAGTTCTTC. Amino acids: CASTFGGPGDNEQFF.

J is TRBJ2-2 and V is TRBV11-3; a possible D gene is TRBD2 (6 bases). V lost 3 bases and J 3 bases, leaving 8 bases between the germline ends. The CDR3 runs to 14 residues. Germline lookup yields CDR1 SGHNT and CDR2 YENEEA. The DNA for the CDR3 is TGTGCCAGCAGCTTGCGGGGACACACCGGGGAGCTGTTTTTT. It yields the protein CASSLRGHTGELFF. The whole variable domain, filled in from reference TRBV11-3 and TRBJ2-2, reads EAGVVQSPRYKIIEKKQPVAFWCNPISGHNTLYWYLQNLGQGPELLIRYENEEAVDDSQLPKDRFSAERLKGVDSTLKIQPAELGDSAVYLCASSLRGHTGELFFGEGSRLTVL.

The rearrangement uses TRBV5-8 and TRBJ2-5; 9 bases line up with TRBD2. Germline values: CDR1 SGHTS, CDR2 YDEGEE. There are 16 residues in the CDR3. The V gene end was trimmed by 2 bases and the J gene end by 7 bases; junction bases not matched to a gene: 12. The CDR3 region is CASSLLAGHLRGTQYF. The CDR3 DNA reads TGTGCCAGCAGCTTACTAGCGGGCCACCTGAGGGGGACCCAGTACTTC.